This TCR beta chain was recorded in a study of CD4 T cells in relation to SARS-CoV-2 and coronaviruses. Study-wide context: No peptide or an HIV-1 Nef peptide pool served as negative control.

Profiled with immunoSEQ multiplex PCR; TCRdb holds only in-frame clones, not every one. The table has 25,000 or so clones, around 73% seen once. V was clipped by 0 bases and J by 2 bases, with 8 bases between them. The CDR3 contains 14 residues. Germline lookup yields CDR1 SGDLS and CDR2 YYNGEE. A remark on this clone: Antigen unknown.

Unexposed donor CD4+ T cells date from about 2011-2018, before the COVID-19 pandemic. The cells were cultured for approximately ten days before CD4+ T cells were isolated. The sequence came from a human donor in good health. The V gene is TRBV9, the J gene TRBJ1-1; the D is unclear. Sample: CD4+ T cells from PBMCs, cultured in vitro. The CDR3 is CASSVGNTNTEAFF. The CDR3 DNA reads TGTGCCAGCAGCGTAGGCAATACCAACACTGAAGCTTTCTTT.